Following are 24 T cell receptor beta chains from one sample sequenced in a study of blood T cell repertoires in COVID-19. Only in-frame clones appear in the TCRdb table, and some are missing; sequencing was by immunoSEQ multiplex PCR. The sample includes approximately 180,000 clones, 80% to 90% of them seen just once. The sample taken for sequencing was peripheral blood. These receptors all come from a man aged 35 to 55 with active or convalescent COVID-19.

The chain has TRBV7-8 and TRBJ1-1; 8 bases map to TRBD1. Unmatched junction bases numbered 7, after V lost 5 bases and J lost 2 bases. The germline V gene encodes CDR1 SGHVS and CDR2 FQNEAQ. The CDR3 runs 15 residues. DNA for the CDR3: TGTGCCAGCAGCGATCAGGGGGCTGGTAACACTGAAGCTTTCTTT. Encoded protein: CASSDQGAGNTEAFF.

The rearrangement links TRBV2 to TRBJ1-1, with 7 bases aligning to TRBD1. Germline-derived CDR1 and CDR2 are SNHLY and FYNNEI. After removal of 0 bases from V and 3 bases from J, the junction contained 10 bases not matched to a gene. This CDR3 is built from 17 residues. This CDR3 reads CASSEAPGTAADTEAFF. In DNA form, the CDR3 reads TGTGCCAGCAGTGAAGCGCCCGGGACAGCGGCGGACACTGAAGCTTTCTTT.

The chain is built from TRBV9 and TRBJ2-4; D possibly corresponds to TRBD1 (6 bases). The V gene lost 3 bases and the J gene lost 8 bases, with 15 bases spanning the gap. Germline lookup yields CDR1 SGDLS and CDR2 YYNGEE. The CDR3 sequence is 14 residues long. The CDR3 DNA reads as TGTGCCAGCAGCGCCTCGACAGGTTTGGACATTCAGTACTTC. Translation: CASSASTGLDIQYF.

This sequence joins TRBV5-1 and TRBJ1-5, with D uncertain. Germline loops: CDR1 SGHRS, CDR2 YFSETQ. The V end lost 2 bases, the J end lost 1 base, and 10 bases lay between the germline ends. The CDR3 has 15 residues. The CDR3 nucleotides are TGCGCCAGCAGCTTTCAAGGAGGGAGCAATCAGCCCCAGCATTTT. Translation: CASSFQGGSNQPQHF.

The V and J genes are TRBV5-6 and TRBJ1-1; TRBD1 aligns across 9 bases. Germline loops: CDR1 SGHDT, CDR2 YYEEEE. J was trimmed by 3 bases and V by 4 bases; bases with no gene match: 4. This CDR3 has 14 residues. Here the CDR3 reads CASSKTGGDTEAFF. The CDR3 coding sequence is TGTGCCAGCAGCAAGACAGGGGGGGACACTGAAGCTTTCTTT.

The gene calls are TRBV7-9 and TRBJ2-3, with D maybe TRBD2 (5 bases). CDR1 and CDR2 from the germline V gene are SEHNR and FQNEAQ (reference sequence). The germline V and J ends were trimmed by 5 bases and 4 bases, with 13 bases remaining between them. This CDR3 region has 14 residues. CDR3 protein: CASSPEGLADTQYF. The CDR3 region has the DNA TGTGCCAGCAGCCCCGAGGGCCTCGCAGATACGCAGTATTTT. The full variable domain, in which reference TRBV7-9 and TRBJ2-3 provide the parts outside the CDR3, is DTGVSQNPRHKITKRGQNVTFRCDPISEHNRLYWYRQTLGQGPEFLTYFQNEAQLEKSRLLSDRFSAERPKGSFSTLEIQRTEQGDSAMYLCASSPEGLADTQYFGPGTRLTVL.

For the CDR3, the DNA is TGTGCCAGCAGCTTACGAGGCACTGGGTCACCCCTCCACTTT. Translation gives CASSLRGTGSPLHF. This sequence joins TRBV7-2 and TRBJ1-6; D unclear. Trimming left V 2 bases short and J 10 bases short, with 12 bases between. This CDR3 has 14 residues. Per germline, CDR1 SGHTA and CDR2 FQGNSA.

The chain carries TRBV27 and TRBJ2-1, with 9 bases that match TRBD1. Trimming took 0 bases from V and 2 from J; bases not matched to a gene: 2. This CDR3 has 16 amino acids. Per the germline V gene, CDR1 is MNHEY and CDR2 is SMNVEV (reference sequence). In nucleotides, the CDR3 is TGTGCCAGCAGTTTATCTTGGACAGGGGCCTACAATGAGCAGTTCTTC. This gives the protein CASSLSWTGAYNEQFF.

This clone turned up a few times. The rearrangement uses TRBV2 and TRBJ2-1; 8 bases map to TRBD1. The V and J ends lost 6 bases and 10 bases, in that order; junction bases with no gene match: 11. The CDR3 consists of 14 residues. Germline assignment: CDR1 SNHLY and CDR2 FYNNEI. CDR3 nucleotide sequence: TGTGCCAGCAGCCCCCGGACGGGGACAGGAGAGCAGTTCTTC. Protein sequence: CASSPRTGTGEQFF.

The rearrangement links TRBV7-2 to TRBJ2-7; D may be TRBD2 (7 bases). V was shortened by 4 bases and J by 3 bases, with 13 bases between the two germline ends. Germline loops: CDR1 SGHTA, CDR2 FQGNSA. This CDR3 comprises 14 residues. The CDR3 region is CASSSRGAIYEQYF. The CDR3 coding sequence is TGTGCCAGCAGCTCCCGGGGGGCCATCTACGAGCAGTACTTC.

This clone was observed a single time. The gene calls are TRBV7-2 and TRBJ2-1; D is unclear. This CDR3 spans 15 amino acids. Germline V gene lookup returns CDR1 SGHTA and CDR2 FQGNSA. V gave up 3 bases and J gave up 5 bases, with 14 bases separating them. The CDR3 reads CASSFQKQINNEQFF. For the CDR3, the DNA is TGTGCCAGCAGCTTCCAGAAACAGATCAACAATGAGCAGTTCTTC.

The chain employs TRBV12-5 and TRBJ1-4; 7 bases are shared with TRBD1. The CDR3 runs to 15 residues. V lost 1 base, J lost 4 bases, and 3 bases stayed unmatched. Germline CDR1 reads LGHNT; CDR2 reads FRNRAP. The CDR3 sequence is CASGLGTGSNEKLFF. The CDR3 nucleotides are TGTGCTAGTGGTTTGGGGACAGGTAGTAATGAAAAACTGTTTTTT.

This clone was observed a single time. The rearrangement joins TRBV5-5 to TRBJ1-5; weak D call: TRBD1 (5 bases). CDR1 is SGHKS, CDR2 YYEKEE, per germline (reference sequence). CDR3 length equals 14 residues. Trimming stripped 0 bases from V and 3 bases from J, with 7 bases between. CDR3 sequence (DNA): TGTGCCAGCAGCTTGGGACAGTTCAATCAGCCCCAGCATTTT. Its translation: CASSLGQFNQPQHF.

The chain has TRBV9 and TRBJ2-3; D is ambiguous. V gave up 6 bases and J gave up 6 bases, with 5 bases separating them. The CDR3 loop spans 10 amino acids. Germline CDR1 and CDR2: SGDLS and YYNGEE. CDR3 sequence reads: CASNTDTQYF. In DNA form, the CDR3 reads TGTGCCAGCAACACCGATACGCAGTATTTT.

About this clone: This CDR3 is also generated by other DNA sequences in the sample. V is TRBV12-3 or TRBV12-4 and J is TRBJ1-2, with a possible D match to TRBD1 (6 bases). The CDR3 has 13 amino acids. Trimming took off 6 bases at V and 2 bases at J, with 10 bases between the two ends. The CDR3: CASSPDRNYGYTF. The CDR3 nucleotides read TGTGCCAGCAGCCCGGACAGAAACTATGGCTACACCTTC.

The V call is TRBV7-3, the J call TRBJ1-2; possible D gene TRBD1, 6 bases. The CDR3 length is 16 residues. The V gene lost 6 bases and the J gene lost 2 bases, with 19 bases spanning the gap. CDR1 and CDR2 from the germline V gene are SGHTA and FQGTGA. The CDR3 here is CASSPTGQGTNYGYTF. CDR3 nucleotides: TGTGCCAGCAGTCCTACGGGCCAGGGGACGAACTATGGCTACACCTTC.

The chain recombines TRBV7-2 with TRBJ2-7; TRBD2 aligns across 16 bases. Germline CDR1 and CDR2: SGHTA and FQGNSA. This CDR3 is built from 17 residues. After removal of 1 base from V and 7 bases from J, the junction contained 7 bases not matched to a gene. DNA of the CDR3: TGTGCCAGCAGCTTAGTAGGGACTAGCGGGGGGGCAGGGGAGCAGTACTTC. Its protein product is CASSLVGTSGGAGEQYF.

The chain is built from TRBV19 and TRBJ1-5, with 8 bases fitting TRBD1. V lost 5 bases, J lost 2 bases, and 8 bases stayed unmatched. The CDR3 has 16 residues. Germline V lookup: CDR1 LNHDA, CDR2 SQIVND (reference sequence). Here the CDR3 reads CASSPPGGLGNQPQHF. As DNA, the CDR3 is TGTGCCAGTAGTCCCCCAGGGGGCTTGGGCAATCAGCCCCAGCATTTT.

This rearrangement joins TRBV5-6 to TRBJ2-7; TRBD1 matches at 7 bases. Germline V gene sequence: CDR1 SGHDT, CDR2 YYEEEE. This CDR3 has 14 amino acids. V was clipped by 5 bases and J by 2 bases; unmatched bases: 7. CDR3 sequence (DNA): TGTGCCAGCAGGGAAGGGGGCGCACCCTACGAGCAGTACTTC. The encoded protein is CASREGGAPYEQYF.

This clone appeared once. This sequence joins TRBV6-5 and TRBJ1-2; D not resolved. The CDR3 length is 13 residues. V was cut by 0 bases and J by 7 bases, with 9 bases left in between. Germline V lookup: CDR1 MNHEY, CDR2 SVGAGI. The DNA of the CDR3 is TGTGCCAGCAGTTACTCACGGTCGGGTGGCTACACCTTC. Its protein is CASSYSRSGGYTF.

This clone is a singleton in its sample. The rearrangement links TRBV12-5 to TRBJ2-7; 8 nucleotides align to TRBD1. The V and J ends lost 6 bases and 1 base, in that order; junction bases with no gene match: 11. The germline V gene encodes CDR1 LGHNT and CDR2 FRNRAP. The CDR3 has 16 amino acids. The CDR3 nucleotides are TGTGCTAGTGGGCCTATATCAGGGGGCCGGTCCTACGAGCAGTACTTC. The encoded protein is CASGPISGGRSYEQYF.

The chain employs TRBV7-2 and TRBJ2-5, with D possibly being TRBD2 (6 bases). V lost 1 base, J lost 2 bases, and 14 bases lay in between. CDR3 length: 16 amino acids. CDR1 is SGHTA and CDR2 is FQGNSA in the germline V gene. In DNA, the CDR3 is TGTGCCAGCAGCTTAGGTCCTGGAGGGAATCAAGAGACCCAGTACTTC. This translates into CASSLGPGGNQETQYF. Supplemented by reference TRBV7-2 and TRBJ2-5, the full variable domain reads GAGVSQSPSNKVTEKGKDVELRCDPISGHTALYWYRQSLGQGLEFLIYFQGNSAPDKSGLPSDRFSAERTGGSVSTLTIQRTQQEDSAVYLCASSLGPGGNQETQYFGPGTRLLVL.

The chain carries TRBV28 and TRBJ1-4; tentative D call: TRBD1 (6 bases). The ends were cut back, 5 bases at V and 1 base at J, with 11 bases in the middle. In germline, CDR1 is MDHEN, CDR2 SYDVKM. The CDR3 sequence is 15 residues long. The CDR3 sequence is CASSTGFGTNEKLFF. The CDR3 DNA sequence: TGTGCCAGCAGTACAGGGTTCGGAACTAATGAAAAACTGTTTTTT.

This chain joins TRBV30 and TRBJ1-5; D call uncertain. In germline, CDR1 is GTSNPN, CDR2 SVGIG (reference sequence). V was trimmed by 2 bases and J by 2 bases, leaving 22 bases between them. The CDR3 is 18 amino acids. The CDR3 sequence: CAWSIGVGRESGNQPQHF. In DNA, the CDR3 is TGTGCCTGGAGTATCGGAGTGGGGAGGGAAAGCGGCAATCAGCCCCAGCATTTT.